These T cell receptor beta chains were read from a single sample in a study of technical replicates of blood from a handful of donors. Sequencing used immunoSEQ multiplex PCR; TCRdb keeps in-frame clones, though not all of them. The repertoire holds 75,000 to 100,000 clones, with 80% to 95% as singletons. Sample: T cells isolated from PBMCs. These receptors all come from a human donor in good health. Each CDR3 is given with its conserved first and last residue. D genes are given only for firm matches.

>NA|TRBJ2-1|TRBV12-5
TGTGCTAGTGGGCCTGGGACATATGAGCAGTTCTTC
CASGPGTYEQFF
>TRBD1|TRBJ2-5|TRBV19
TGTGCCAGTACCGGAGGGACAGGGGGTCAAGAGACCCAGTACTTC
CASTGGTGGQETQYF
>NA|TRBJ2-1|TRBV5-1
TGCGCCAGCAGCTTTGATAGTAGTGAGCAGTTCTTC
CASSFDSSEQFF
>TRBD1|TRBJ1-1|TRBV29-1
TGCAGCGGACAGGGACAGGGGGCTCGAGGTGAAGCTTTCTTT
CSGQGQGARGEAFF
>NA|TRBJ2-3|TRBV11-2
TGTGCCAGCAGCTTAGATGGGTGGGGCGGGACTAGCACAGATACGCAGTATTTT
CASSLDGWGGTSTDTQYF
>TRBD1|TRBJ1-2|TRBV6-5
TGTGCCAGCAGTTACTCATCCAGGGGGCAATATGGCTACACCTTC
CASSYSSRGQYGYTF
>TRBD1|TRBJ1-3|TRBV9
TGTGCCAGCAGTCAGGGGGCAGGGGGAAACACCATATATTTT
CASSQGAGGNTIYF
>NA|TRBJ2-1|TRBV30
TGTGCCTCTGATACAGGAGAGAGTTACGACAATGAGCAGTTCTTC
CASDTGESYDNEQFF
>TRBD1|TRBJ1-1|TRBV19
TGTGCCAGTAGTTTTGAGGAGTCACAGGGGTTCACTGAAGCTTTCTTT
CASSFEESQGFTEAFF
>TRBD1|TRBJ1-2|TRBV6-5
TGTGCCAGCAGTTACGCGTCAGACAGGGCGTATGGCTACACCTTC
CASSYASDRAYGYTF
>NA|TRBJ2-2|TRBV11-3
TGTGCCAGCAGCCTTAACACCGGGGAGCTGTTTTTT
CASSLNTGELFF
>NA|TRBJ2-1|TRBV29-1
TGCAGCGCCTGGTTGCAGGACTCCGCCTACAATGAGCAGTTCTTC
CSAWLQDSAYNEQFF
>TRBD1|TRBJ2-7|TRBV14
TGTGCCAGCAGCTCAGGAAAAGCAGGGGGCCGACGATCCTACGAGCAGTACTTC
CASSSGKAGGRRSYEQYF
>TRBD1|TRBJ1-5|TRBV10-3
TGTGCCATCAGTGAGTCCCCGGGACAGAGCAATCAGCCCCAGCATTTT
CAISESPGQSNQPQHF
>NA|TRBJ1-6|TRBV30
TGTGCCTGGAGCCCCCTGGGGAGGGTCTCTACACCCCTCCACTTT
CAWSPLGRVSTPLHF
>TRBD1|TRBJ2-7|TRBV5-5
TGTGCCAGCAGCTTGAGGAGGACAGGACAGAGCTACGAGCAGTACTTC
CASSLRRTGQSYEQYF
>NA|TRBJ1-3|TRBV18
TGTGCCAGCTCATTCACAGCACAGGGCCTCTCTGGAAACACCATATATTTT
CASSFTAQGLSGNTIYF
>NA|TRBJ2-1|TRBV6-5
TGTGCCAGCAGTTATAGCGGAGCCACCTACAATGAGCAGTTCTTC
CASSYSGATYNEQFF
>NA|TRBJ1-6|TRBV5-4
TGTGCCAGCAGCTTGGATTCCGGACAGTACTATAATTCACCCCTCCACTTT
CASSLDSGQYYNSPLHF
>NA|TRBJ2-7|TRBV7-9
TGTGCCAGCAGCTCGATCCGGGGTGGCGGCGAGCAGTACTTC
CASSSIRGGGEQYF
>NA|TRBJ2-7|TRBV28
TGTGCCAGCAGTTTTTCAGGGCCCTACGAGCAGTACTTC
CASSFSGPYEQYF
>NA|TRBJ2-7|TRBV5-8
TGTGCCAGCAGCCCCCCCGAGGCCAGATCCTACGAGCAGTACTTC
CASSPPEARSYEQYF
>TRBD1|TRBJ2-5|TRBV18
TGTGCCAGCTCACGACAGGGTAGGGAGACCCAGTACTTC
CASSRQGRETQYF
>TRBD2|TRBJ2-7|TRBV4-1
TGCGCCAGCAGCCCCGGACTAGCGGGATTTTCCTACGAGCAGTACTTC
CASSPGLAGFSYEQYF